These T cell receptor beta chains were read from a single sample in a study of blood T cell repertoires in COVID-19. Generated by immunoSEQ multiplex PCR, the TCRdb table keeps only in-frame clones and is missing some. This table has a few hundred thousand clones, 88% appearing once. Sequenced: PBMCs or T cells enriched from blood (not recorded which). The receptors derive from a young woman who had been exposed to COVID-19. CDR3s include the opening cysteine and the closing phenylalanine or tryptophan. A D gene is named only where the DNA matches it firmly. Clone size is not always given. Where it is, it says once, few, many or a class for expanded clones.

j_call: TRBJ1-1; v_call: TRBV6-1; d_call: TRBD1; clone_size: -; cdr3_nt: TGTGCCAGCAGTGAACTCAGGGGGCTACGCACTGAAGCTTTCTTT; cdr3_aa: CASSELRGLRTEAFF
j_call: TRBJ1-1; v_call: TRBV5-6; d_call: -; clone_size: -; cdr3_nt: TGTGCCAGCAGCTCCCAATACACTGAAGCTTTCTTT; cdr3_aa: CASSSQYTEAFF
j_call: TRBJ2-7; v_call: TRBV28; d_call: TRBD1; clone_size: once; cdr3_nt: TGTGCCAGCAGTTTGGGCAGGGGGCGGTACGAGCAGTACTTC; cdr3_aa: CASSLGRGRYEQYF
j_call: TRBJ2-5; v_call: TRBV27; d_call: TRBD2; clone_size: -; cdr3_nt: TGTGCCAGCAGTTCCGTAGCGGGACTTGGAGAGACCCAGTACTTC; cdr3_aa: CASSSVAGLGETQYF
j_call: TRBJ2-2; v_call: TRBV25-1; d_call: TRBD2; clone_size: -; cdr3_nt: TGTGCCAGCAGTGAATCTAGCGGGAGGGTCGGCACCGGGGAGCTGTTTTTT; cdr3_aa: CASSESSGRVGTGELFF
j_call: TRBJ2-7; v_call: TRBV2; d_call: -; clone_size: -; cdr3_nt: TGTGCCAGCAGTGATGTCCGGACAGGGAGGGACGAGCAGTACTTC; cdr3_aa: CASSDVRTGRDEQYF
j_call: TRBJ1-4; v_call: TRBV5-1; d_call: -; clone_size: -; cdr3_nt: TGCGCCAGCAGCTTGACCCTCGGGGAACTGTTTTTT; cdr3_aa: CASSLTLGELFF
j_call: TRBJ1-4; v_call: TRBV18; d_call: -; clone_size: -; cdr3_nt: TGTGCCAGCTCACCAAAGGGGACTAATGAAAAACTGTTTTTT; cdr3_aa: CASSPKGTNEKLFF
j_call: TRBJ2-1; v_call: TRBV30; d_call: -; clone_size: -; cdr3_nt: TGTGCCTGGAGTGTAGCCGAGGATGAGCAGTTCTTC; cdr3_aa: CAWSVAEDEQFF
j_call: TRBJ1-2; v_call: TRBV24-1; d_call: TRBD1; clone_size: once; cdr3_nt: TGTGCCACCAGTGATCCGGACAGGGTGGTTGGCTACACCTTC; cdr3_aa: CATSDPDRVVGYTF
j_call: TRBJ2-7; v_call: TRBV28; d_call: TRBD2; clone_size: -; cdr3_nt: TGTGCCAGCAGTTTGAGAGGAGCGGGACCCTCCTACGAGCAGTACTTC; cdr3_aa: CASSLRGAGPSYEQYF
j_call: TRBJ2-7; v_call: TRBV9; d_call: -; clone_size: -; cdr3_nt: TGTGCCAGCAGCCCCCCCTCGGGCGAGCAGTACTTC; cdr3_aa: CASSPPSGEQYF
j_call: TRBJ1-4; v_call: TRBV7-8; d_call: -; clone_size: once; cdr3_nt: TGTGCCAGCAGCTTAAGGGGTGCAACTAATGAAAAACTGTTTTTT; cdr3_aa: CASSLRGATNEKLFF
j_call: TRBJ2-1; v_call: TRBV18; d_call: TRBD2; clone_size: once; cdr3_nt: TGTGCCAGCTCACCACCACTAGCGGAAGGGGGGGGCAATGAGCAGTTCTTC; cdr3_aa: CASSPPLAEGGGNEQFF
j_call: TRBJ1-1; v_call: TRBV29-1; d_call: TRBD1; clone_size: -; cdr3_nt: TGCAGCGTTGAAGGGGGCAGGGGGTACAAAGAAGCTTTCTTT; cdr3_aa: CSVEGGRGYKEAFF
j_call: TRBJ1-5; v_call: TRBV19; d_call: -; clone_size: once; cdr3_nt: TGTGCCAGTAGTACGGGCAATCAGCCCCAGCATTTT; cdr3_aa: CASSTGNQPQHF
j_call: TRBJ2-7; v_call: TRBV2; d_call: -; clone_size: -; cdr3_nt: TGTGCCAGCAGGGTGACAGGTCTCTCCTACGAGCAGTACTTC; cdr3_aa: CASRVTGLSYEQYF
j_call: TRBJ1-4; v_call: TRBV28; d_call: -; clone_size: -; cdr3_nt: TGTGCCAGCAGTACTGCAAGTACTAATGAAAAACTGTTTTTT; cdr3_aa: CASSTASTNEKLFF
j_call: TRBJ2-5; v_call: TRBV7-9; d_call: TRBD2; clone_size: -; cdr3_nt: TGTGCCAGCAGCTTAGGTAGCGGGATACAAGAGACCCAGTACTTC; cdr3_aa: CASSLGSGIQETQYF
j_call: TRBJ1-1; v_call: TRBV12-3/TRBV12-4; d_call: -; clone_size: -; cdr3_nt: TGTGCCAGCAGTACAGGAGTCAACACTGAAGCTTTCTTT; cdr3_aa: CASSTGVNTEAFF
j_call: TRBJ1-2; v_call: TRBV7-3; d_call: TRBD1; clone_size: -; cdr3_nt: TGTGCCAGCAGCCCCACGACAGGGTCCCTAGTAGACTACACCTTC; cdr3_aa: CASSPTTGSLVDYTF
j_call: TRBJ1-2; v_call: TRBV5-1; d_call: -; clone_size: -; cdr3_nt: TGCGCCAGCAGCTTGGTGGCCGGGATTGGCTACACCTTC; cdr3_aa: CASSLVAGIGYTF
j_call: TRBJ2-3; v_call: TRBV28; d_call: -; clone_size: once; cdr3_nt: TGTGCCAGCAGTTTATGGGCCGGGACTAGCACAGATACGCAGTATTTT; cdr3_aa: CASSLWAGTSTDTQYF
j_call: TRBJ2-5; v_call: TRBV29-1; d_call: TRBD2; clone_size: -; cdr3_nt: TGCAGCGTTCCGGGACTAGCGGGAGGTCTGCGAGAGACCCAGTACTTC; cdr3_aa: CSVPGLAGGLRETQYF
j_call: TRBJ2-2; v_call: TRBV6-2/TRBV6-3; d_call: TRBD1; clone_size: -; cdr3_nt: TGTGCCAGCAGTTATCCCGCCGGGACAGGGGGCTTGGGCACCGGGGAGCTGTTTTTT; cdr3_aa: CASSYPAGTGGLGTGELFF
j_call: TRBJ2-6; v_call: TRBV9; d_call: -; clone_size: once; cdr3_nt: TGTGCCAGCAGCGTCCGACAGGACTCTGGGGCCAACGTCCTGACTTTC; cdr3_aa: CASSVRQDSGANVLTF
j_call: TRBJ2-7; v_call: TRBV11-2; d_call: TRBD2; clone_size: -; cdr3_nt: TGTGCCAGCAGCTTAGGTCTAGCGGGCGAGCAGTACTTC; cdr3_aa: CASSLGLAGEQYF
j_call: TRBJ1-2; v_call: TRBV10-2; d_call: -; clone_size: -; cdr3_nt: TGCGCCACTTTTCAGGGTGGTGGCTACACCTTC; cdr3_aa: CATFQGGGYTF
j_call: TRBJ2-3; v_call: TRBV7-3; d_call: TRBD1; clone_size: -; cdr3_nt: TGTGCCAGCAGCCCGGGACAGCCGAACACAGATACGCAGTATTTT; cdr3_aa: CASSPGQPNTDTQYF
j_call: TRBJ1-1; v_call: TRBV9; d_call: -; clone_size: -; cdr3_nt: TGTGCCAGCAGCGTAGACGGGAACCTGAACACTGAAGCTTTCTTT; cdr3_aa: CASSVDGNLNTEAFF